A single sample gave rise to the 8 T cell receptor beta chains below, sequenced in a study of blood T cells in healthy people across ages. Combining a sample-barcoded 5' primer with a J-beta primer mix, a second PCR ran for roughly 7 to 12 cycles. Via MiXCR, TCRdb re-called the 5' RACE reads, giving one row per CDR3 protein. The repertoire holds roughly 800,000 distinct CDR3 sequences, roughly 24% seen once, with over 2.5% in the top ten. The data were also submitted as part of a second study, on T cells of mothers and their children.

The sequenced material came from blood. These receptor sequences come from a boy aged 5 to 17 in good health.

The V gene is TRBV29-1, the J gene TRBJ2-5; 10 bases are shared with TRBD1. Germline assignment: CDR1 SQVTM and CDR2 ANQGSEA. V lost 6 bases to trimming and J lost 5 bases; unmatched junction nucleotides: 9. This CDR3 spans 14 amino acids. The CDR3 region is CSVQQTGGLETQYF. DNA of the CDR3: TGCAGCGTCCAACAGACAGGGGGCTTGGAGACCCAGTACTTC.

The chain combines TRBV28 with TRBJ2-4; D remains unclear. CDR1 and CDR2 (germline): MDHEN, SYDVKM. V lost 4 bases and J lost 7, with 17 bases in between. This CDR3 is built from 15 residues. The CDR3 is CASSSHGGNQNIQYF. The CDR3 nucleotides read TGTGCCAGCAGTTCTCATGGTGGCAACCAGAACATTCAGTACTTC.

This clonotype has a count of ten or more. The chain employs TRBV5-1 and TRBJ1-4, with D unclear. The CDR3 spans 14 residues. CDR1 and CDR2 from the germline V gene are SGHRS and YFSETQ. V lost 4 bases and J 4 bases, leaving 11 bases between the germline ends. CDR3 nucleotide sequence: TGCGCCAGCAGCCTGGGCCTTGATAATGAAAAACTGTTTTTT. Amino acid sequence: CASSLGLDNEKLFF.

The V gene is TRBV9, the J gene TRBJ2-5, with a tentative D call TRBD2 (5 bases). The J call may be faulty, since TRBJ2-7 better matches the DNA end. CDR1 SGDLS and CDR2 YYNGEE come from the germline V gene. This CDR3 spans 14 amino acids. The DNA for the CDR3 is TGTGCCAGCAGCGCCGGGAACAGTCCAGGCGAGCAGTACTTC. Translation: CASSAGNSPGEQYF.

The chain recombines TRBV5-1 with TRBJ1-1; D ambiguous. Germline V lookup: CDR1 SGHRS, CDR2 YFSETQ. The CDR3 extends over 13 amino acids. V was clipped by 0 bases and J by 3 bases, with 6 bases between them. The CDR3 sequence is CASSLDGYTEAFF. The CDR3 coding sequence is TGCGCCAGCAGCTTGGACGGCTACACTGAAGCTTTCTTT.

The chain combines TRBV4-1 with TRBJ2-7; D is unclear. Germline loops: CDR1 MGHRA, CDR2 YSYEKL. CDR3 size: 13 residues. Trimming removed 0 bases from V and 2 bases from J, with 5 bases in between. CDR3: CASSQEAPYEQYF. The CDR3 region has the DNA TGCGCCAGCAGCCAAGAGGCCCCCTACGAGCAGTACTTC.

This clonotype was observed a few times. The rearrangement links TRBV19 to TRBJ2-1; possibly TRBD1 for D (5 bases). Trimming took off 7 bases at V and 1 base at J, with 23 bases between the two ends. CDR1 and CDR2 from the germline V gene are LNHDA and SQIVND (reference sequence). CDR3 length equals 18 residues. The CDR3 protein is CASTSTDPNSLSYNEQFF. The DNA of the CDR3 is TGTGCCAGTACCTCGACAGACCCTAACTCCCTATCCTACAATGAGCAGTTCTTC.

The chain combines TRBV28 with TRBJ2-3; D is perhaps TRBD1 (6 bases). V lost 6 bases to trimming and J lost 2 bases, with 24 bases between them. Germline V lookup: CDR1 MDHEN, CDR2 SYDVKM. The CDR3 contains 18 residues. The CDR3 protein is CASSPFSLQGKNTDTQYF. CDR3 bases: TGTGCCAGCAGCCCTTTTAGCCTACAGGGAAAAAACACAGATACGCAGTATTTT.